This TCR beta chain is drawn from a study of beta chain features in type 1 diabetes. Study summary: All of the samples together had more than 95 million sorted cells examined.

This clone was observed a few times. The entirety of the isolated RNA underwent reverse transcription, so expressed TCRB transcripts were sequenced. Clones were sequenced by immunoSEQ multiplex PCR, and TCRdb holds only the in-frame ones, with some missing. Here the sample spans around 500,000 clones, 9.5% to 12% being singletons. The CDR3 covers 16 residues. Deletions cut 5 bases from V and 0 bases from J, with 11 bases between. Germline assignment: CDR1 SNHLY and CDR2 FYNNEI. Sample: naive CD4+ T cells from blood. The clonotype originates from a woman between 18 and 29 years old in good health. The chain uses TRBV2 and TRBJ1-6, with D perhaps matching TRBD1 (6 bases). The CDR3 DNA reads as TGTGCCAGCAGTAATACAGGGAGCTCCTATAATTCACCCCTCCACTTT. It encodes CASSNTGSSYNSPLHF.